Detailed here is one T cell receptor beta chain. Generated by immunoSEQ multiplex PCR, the TCRdb table keeps only in-frame clones and is missing some. Of more than 30,000 clones in the sample, roughly 86% were seen once. The treatment: preoperative locoregional IRX-2 cytokine immunotherapy. These data belong to a study of preoperative IRX-2 immunotherapy in early breast cancer. Per germline, CDR1 SGHVT and CDR2 SQSDAQ. This CDR3 contains 13 residues. V shed 4 bases and J shed 4 bases, with 7 bases lying between them. The receptor comes from a human donor with breast cancer. The chain links TRBV7-4 to TRBJ2-2; no reliable D call. The specimen comprised tumor tissue, sampled after IRX-2 immunotherapy. CDR3 sequence: CASSSRSTGELFF. As DNA, the CDR3 is TGTGCCAGCAGCTCGCGCTCCACCGGGGAGCTGTTTTTT.